The clone carrying this TCR beta chain has a handful of counts. Its target is not known. The CDR3 contains 13 residues. Trimming took 2 bases from V and 3 from J; bases not matched to a gene: 1. Germline lookup yields CDR1 DFQATT and CDR2 SNEGSKA (reference sequence). This sample is drawn from a study of CD8 T cells in ankylosing spondylitis. General study results and limits: Disease-linked clones, CD8+, were relatively rare in peripheral blood. Certain motif variants had earlier been reported in reactive arthritis synovial fluid and blood. The clones that were linked to disease were reported to be significantly enriched in matched synovial fluid samples from ankylosing spondylitis patients.

TCRdb reanalysed the 5' RACE reads using MiXCR and keeps one entry per CDR3 protein. The table has some 250,000 distinct CDR3 sequences, 20% to 30% seen once. This clonotype originated in a male donor with ankylosing spondylitis or in good health (not recorded which). Specimen: blood, either unsorted or a sorted T cell fraction (not recorded which). This chain joins TRBV20-1 and TRBJ2-3, with 8 bases aligning to TRBD1. The CDR3 sequence: CSARRTGTDTQYF. The DNA of the CDR3 is TGCAGTGCTAGAAGGACAGGGACAGATACGCAGTATTTT.